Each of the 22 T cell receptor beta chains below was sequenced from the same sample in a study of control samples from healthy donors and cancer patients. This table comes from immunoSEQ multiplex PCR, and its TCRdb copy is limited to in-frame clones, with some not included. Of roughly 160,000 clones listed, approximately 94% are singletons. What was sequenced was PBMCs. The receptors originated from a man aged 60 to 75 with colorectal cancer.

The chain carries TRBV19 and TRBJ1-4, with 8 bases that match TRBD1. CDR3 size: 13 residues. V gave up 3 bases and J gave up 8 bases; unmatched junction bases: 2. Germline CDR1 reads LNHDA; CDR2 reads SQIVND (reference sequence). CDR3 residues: CASSMTGVEKLFF. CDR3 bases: TGTGCCAGTAGTATGACAGGGGTCGAAAAACTGTTTTTT.

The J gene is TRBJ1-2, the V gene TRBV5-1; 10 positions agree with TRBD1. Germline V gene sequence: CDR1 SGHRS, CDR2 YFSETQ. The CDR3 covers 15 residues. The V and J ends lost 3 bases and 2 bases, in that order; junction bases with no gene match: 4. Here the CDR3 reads CASSWGQGSNYGYTF. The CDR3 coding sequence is TGCGCCAGCAGCTGGGGACAGGGGTCCAACTATGGCTACACCTTC. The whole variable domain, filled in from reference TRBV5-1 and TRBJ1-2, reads KAGVTQTPRYLIKTRGQQVTLSCSPISGHRSVSWYQQTPGQGLQFLFEYFSETQRNKGNFPGRFSGRQFSNSRSEMNVSTLELGDSALYLCASSWGQGSNYGYTFGSGTRLTVV.

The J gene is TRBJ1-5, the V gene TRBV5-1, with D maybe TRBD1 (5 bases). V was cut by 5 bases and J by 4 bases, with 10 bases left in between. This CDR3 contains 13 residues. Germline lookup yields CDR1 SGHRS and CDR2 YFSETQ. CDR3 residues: CASSRDLNQPQHF. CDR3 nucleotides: TGCGCCAGCAGTCGGGACCTTAATCAGCCCCAGCATTTT.

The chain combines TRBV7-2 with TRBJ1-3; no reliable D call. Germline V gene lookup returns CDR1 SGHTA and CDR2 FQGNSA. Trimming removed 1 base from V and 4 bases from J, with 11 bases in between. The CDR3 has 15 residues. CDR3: CASSLGRATGNTIYF. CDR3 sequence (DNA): TGTGCCAGCAGCTTAGGGAGGGCAACGGGAAACACCATATATTTT.

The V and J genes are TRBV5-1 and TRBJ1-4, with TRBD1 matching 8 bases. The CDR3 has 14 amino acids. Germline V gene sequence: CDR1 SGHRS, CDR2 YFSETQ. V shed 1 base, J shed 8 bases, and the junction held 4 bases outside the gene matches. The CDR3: CASSLTGGREKLFF. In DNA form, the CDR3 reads TGCGCCAGCAGCTTGACAGGGGGTAGGGAAAAACTGTTTTTT. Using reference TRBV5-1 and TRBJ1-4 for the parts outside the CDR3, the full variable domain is KAGVTQTPRYLIKTRGQQVTLSCSPISGHRSVSWYQQTPGQGLQFLFEYFSETQRNKGNFPGRFSGRQFSNSRSEMNVSTLELGDSALYLCASSLTGGREKLFFGSGTQLSVL.

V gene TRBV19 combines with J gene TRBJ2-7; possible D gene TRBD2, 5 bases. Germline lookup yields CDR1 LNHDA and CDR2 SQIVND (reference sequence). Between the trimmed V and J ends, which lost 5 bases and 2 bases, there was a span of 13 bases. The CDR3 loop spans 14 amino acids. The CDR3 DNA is TGTGCCAGTAGTTCACTCGGAGCGGCCTACGAGCAGTACTTC. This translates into CASSSLGAAYEQYF. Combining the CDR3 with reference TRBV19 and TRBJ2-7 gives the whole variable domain DGGITQSPKYLFRKEGQNVTLSCEQNLNHDAMYWYRQDPGQGLRLIYYSQIVNDFQKGDIAEGYSVSREKKESFPLTVTSAQKNPTAFYLCASSSLGAAYEQYFGPGTRLTVT.

The CDR3: CASSFGTSGGATDTQYF. CDR3 coding DNA: TGTGCCAGCAGCTTCGGGACTAGCGGGGGGGCCACAGATACGCAGTATTTT. The rearrangement joins TRBV4-2 to TRBJ2-3, with 16 bases that match TRBD2. The CDR3 sequence is 17 residues long. Germline V gene sequence: CDR1 LGHNA, CDR2 YNFKEQ. J lost 2 bases, V lost 5 bases, and 4 bases had no gene match.

DNA for the CDR3: TGTGCCAGCAGTTACTCAGGGGCTAGCGGGGAGTACGAGCAGTACTTC. As protein: CASSYSGASGEYEQYF. The chain recombines TRBV6-5 with TRBJ2-7; 9 nucleotides agree with TRBD2. CDR3 length equals 16 residues. Trimming cost V 0 bases and J 4 bases; bases outside gene matches: 7. Germline-derived CDR1 and CDR2 are MNHEY and SVGAGI.

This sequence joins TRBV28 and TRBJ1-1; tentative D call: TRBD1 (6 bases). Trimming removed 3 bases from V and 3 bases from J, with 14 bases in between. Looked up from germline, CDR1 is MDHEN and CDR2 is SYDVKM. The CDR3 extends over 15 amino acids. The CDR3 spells CASSLGGQWYTEAFF. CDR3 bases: TGTGCCAGCAGTTTGGGGGGGCAGTGGTACACTGAAGCTTTCTTT.

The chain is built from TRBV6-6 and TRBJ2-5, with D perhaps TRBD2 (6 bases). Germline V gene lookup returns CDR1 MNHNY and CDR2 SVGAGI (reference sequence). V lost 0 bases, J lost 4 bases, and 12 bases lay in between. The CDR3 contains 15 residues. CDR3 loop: CASSYSGGTGETQYF. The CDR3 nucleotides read TGTGCCAGCAGTTACTCGGGGGGTACGGGAGAGACCCAGTACTTC.

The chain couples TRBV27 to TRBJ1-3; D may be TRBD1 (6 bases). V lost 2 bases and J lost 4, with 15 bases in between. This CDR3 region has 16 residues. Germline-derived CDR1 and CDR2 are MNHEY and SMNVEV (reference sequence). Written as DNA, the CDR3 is TGTGCCAGCAGTTTACGGTGGGGGGCGGGCGGAAACACCATATATTTT. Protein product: CASSLRWGAGGNTIYF.

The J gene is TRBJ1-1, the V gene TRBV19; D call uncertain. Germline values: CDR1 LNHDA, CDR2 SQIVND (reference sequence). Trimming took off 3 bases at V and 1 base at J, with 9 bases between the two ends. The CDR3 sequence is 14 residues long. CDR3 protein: CASSIIQQNTEAFF. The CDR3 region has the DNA TGTGCCAGTAGTATCATACAGCAGAACACTGAAGCTTTCTTT.

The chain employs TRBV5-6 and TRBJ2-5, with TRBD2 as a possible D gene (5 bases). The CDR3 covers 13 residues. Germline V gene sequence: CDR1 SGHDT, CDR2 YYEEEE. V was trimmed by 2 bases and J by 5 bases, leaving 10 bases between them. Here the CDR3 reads CASSLAVGETQYF. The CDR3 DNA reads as TGTGCCAGCAGCTTAGCGGTTGGTGAGACCCAGTACTTC.

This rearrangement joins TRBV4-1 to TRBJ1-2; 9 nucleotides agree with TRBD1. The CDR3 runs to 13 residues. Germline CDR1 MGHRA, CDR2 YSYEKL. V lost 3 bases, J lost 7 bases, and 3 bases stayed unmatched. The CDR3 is CASSHTGGSGYTF. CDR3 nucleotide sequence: TGCGCCAGCAGCCATACAGGGGGCTCTGGCTACACCTTC.

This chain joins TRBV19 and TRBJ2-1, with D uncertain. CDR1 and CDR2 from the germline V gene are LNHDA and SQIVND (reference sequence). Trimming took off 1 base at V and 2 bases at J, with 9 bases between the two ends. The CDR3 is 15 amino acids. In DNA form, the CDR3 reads TGTGCCAGTAGTATAGCCCAGAGAACCTACAATGAGCAGTTCTTC. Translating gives CASSIAQRTYNEQFF.

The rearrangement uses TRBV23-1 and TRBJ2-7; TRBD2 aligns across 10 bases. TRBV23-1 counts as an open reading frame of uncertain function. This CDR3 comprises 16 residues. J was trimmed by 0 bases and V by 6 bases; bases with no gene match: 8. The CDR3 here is CASSPGLAASSYEQYF. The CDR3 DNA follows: TGCGCCAGCAGCCCTGGACTAGCGGCGAGCTCCTACGAGCAGTACTTC.

In nucleotides, the CDR3 is TGTGCCAGCAGTGAAAAAGGGACAGGGGGGCAGGAGACCCAGTACTTC. Its translation is CASSEKGTGGQETQYF. This sequence joins TRBV6-1 and TRBJ2-5; 11 bases are shared with TRBD1. Unmatched junction bases numbered 7, after V lost 2 bases and J lost 5 bases. From germline, CDR1 is MNHNS and CDR2 SASEGT. The CDR3 covers 16 residues.

Here the CDR3 DNA reads TGTGCCAGCAGCCAAGATCCAGGGGTGTACACCGGGGAGCTGTTTTTT. Translation gives CASSQDPGVYTGELFF. V and J are TRBV3-1 (or the pseudogene TRBV3-2) and TRBJ2-2, with D possibly TRBD1 on 6 matching bases. Germline V lookup: CDR1 LGHDT, CDR2 YNNKEL (reference sequence). V was cut by 0 bases and J by 3 bases, with 11 bases left in between. This CDR3 has 16 residues.

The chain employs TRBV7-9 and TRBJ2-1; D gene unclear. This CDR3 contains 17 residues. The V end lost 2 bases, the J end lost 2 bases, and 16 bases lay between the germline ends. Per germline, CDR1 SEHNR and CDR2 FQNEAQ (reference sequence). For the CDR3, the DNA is TGTGCCAGCAGCTTATGGCCTCAAGGGCAGGCCTACAATGAGCAGTTCTTC. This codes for CASSLWPQGQAYNEQFF.

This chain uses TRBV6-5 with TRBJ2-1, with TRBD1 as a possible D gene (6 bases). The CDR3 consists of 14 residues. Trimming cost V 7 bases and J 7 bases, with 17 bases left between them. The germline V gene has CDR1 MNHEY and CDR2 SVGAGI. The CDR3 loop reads CASTSIGTINEQFF. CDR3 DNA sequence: TGTGCCAGCACGTCAATCGGGACAATAAATGAGCAGTTCTTC.

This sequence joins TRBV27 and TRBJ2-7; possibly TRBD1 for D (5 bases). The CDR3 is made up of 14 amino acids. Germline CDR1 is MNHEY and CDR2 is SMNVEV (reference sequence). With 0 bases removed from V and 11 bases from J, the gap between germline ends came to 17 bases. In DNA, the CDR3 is TGTGCCAGCAGTTTATCCCAGGGTGGAACAGAAGAGTACTTC. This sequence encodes CASSLSQGGTEEYF.

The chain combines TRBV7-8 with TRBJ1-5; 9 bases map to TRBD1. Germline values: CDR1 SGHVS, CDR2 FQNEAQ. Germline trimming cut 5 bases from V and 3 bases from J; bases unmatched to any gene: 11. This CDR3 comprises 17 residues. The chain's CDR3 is CASSNRDRERVNQPQHF. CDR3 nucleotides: TGTGCCAGCAGCAACCGGGACAGGGAAAGGGTCAATCAGCCCCAGCATTTT.